This T cell receptor (beta chain) comes out of a study of blood T cells in healthy people across ages. For the second PCR, which ran for roughly 7 to 11 cycles, a sample-barcoded 5' primer and a J-beta primer mix were used. One entry per CDR3 protein results from TCRdb running MiXCR on the 5' RACE reads. This sample has fewer than 1.5 million distinct CDR3 sequences; approximately 42% occur once, and the top ten carry roughly 8.2%. Each donor gave around 9.3 milliliters of peripheral blood. General study results and limits: What prevented conclusive comparison of naive and antigen-experienced cells was that PBMCs were unsorted. Naive T cell percentage and TCR beta diversity correlated strongly.

This clonotype has a handful of counts. Its target is unknown. V was clipped by 8 bases and J by 3 bases, with 13 bases between them. The length of the CDR3 is 13 residues. Germline V gene data show CDR1 as SNHLY and CDR2 as FYNNEI. The source material was blood. The chain combines TRBV2 with TRBJ1-2, with D unclear. The sequence was obtained from a woman aged 18-29 years in good health. The CDR3 DNA follows: TGTGCCAGCGTCGAGGGTTCGCACTATGGCTACACCTTC. As protein: CASVEGSHYGYTF.